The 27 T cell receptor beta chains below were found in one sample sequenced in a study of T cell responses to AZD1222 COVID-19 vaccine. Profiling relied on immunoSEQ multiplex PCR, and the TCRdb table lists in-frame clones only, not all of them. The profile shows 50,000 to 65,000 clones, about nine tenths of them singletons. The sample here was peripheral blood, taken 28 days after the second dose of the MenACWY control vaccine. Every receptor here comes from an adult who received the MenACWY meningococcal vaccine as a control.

CDR3 region: CAISESTGTDTQYF. CDR3 DNA: TGTGCCATCAGTGAGTCCACGGGAACAGATACGCAGTATTTT. V is TRBV10-3 and J is TRBJ2-3, with D possibly TRBD2 on 5 matching bases. The germline V gene has CDR1 ENHRY and CDR2 SYGVKD. The CDR3 contains 14 residues. Between the trimmed V and J ends, which lost 0 bases and 3 bases, there was a span of 7 bases.

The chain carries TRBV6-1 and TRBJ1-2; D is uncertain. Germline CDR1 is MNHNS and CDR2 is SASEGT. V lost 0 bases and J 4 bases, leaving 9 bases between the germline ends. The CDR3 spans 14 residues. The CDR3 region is CASSEAVRVYGYTF. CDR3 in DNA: TGTGCCAGCAGTGAAGCGGTCCGGGTCTATGGCTACACCTTC.

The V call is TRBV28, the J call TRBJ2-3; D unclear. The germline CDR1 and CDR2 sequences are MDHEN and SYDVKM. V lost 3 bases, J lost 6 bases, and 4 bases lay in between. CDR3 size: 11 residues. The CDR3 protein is CASSFEDTQYF. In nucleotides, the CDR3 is TGTGCCAGCAGTTTCGAGGATACGCAGTATTTT. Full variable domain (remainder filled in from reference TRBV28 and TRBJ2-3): DVKVTQSSRYLVKRTGEKVFLECVQDMDHENMFWYRQDPGLGLRLIYFSYDVKMKEKGDIPEGYSVSREKKERFSLILESASTNQTSMYLCASSFEDTQYFGPGTRLTVL.

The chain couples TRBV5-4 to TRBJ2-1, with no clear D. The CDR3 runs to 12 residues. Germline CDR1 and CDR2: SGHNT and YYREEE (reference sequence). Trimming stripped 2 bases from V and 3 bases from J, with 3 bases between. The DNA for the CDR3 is TGTGCCAGCAGCTTTGACTACAATGAGCAGTTCTTC. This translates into CASSFDYNEQFF.

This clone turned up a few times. The CDR3 DNA reads TGTGCCAGCAGCTTAGAACTAGCTGGAGAGACCCAGTACTTC. Amino acids: CASSLELAGETQYF. The genes are TRBV7-8 and TRBJ2-5, with D perhaps TRBD2 (6 bases). The germline V gene has CDR1 SGHVS and CDR2 FQNEAQ. V shed 1 base and J shed 4 bases, with 10 bases lying between them. The CDR3 is made up of 14 amino acids.

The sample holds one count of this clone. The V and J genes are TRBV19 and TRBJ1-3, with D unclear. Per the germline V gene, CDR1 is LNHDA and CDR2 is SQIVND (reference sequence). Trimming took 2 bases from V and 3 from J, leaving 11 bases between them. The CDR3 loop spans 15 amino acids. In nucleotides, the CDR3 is TGTGCCAGTAGTATATTCGCCGGGGATGGAAACACCATATATTTT. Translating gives CASSIFAGDGNTIYF.

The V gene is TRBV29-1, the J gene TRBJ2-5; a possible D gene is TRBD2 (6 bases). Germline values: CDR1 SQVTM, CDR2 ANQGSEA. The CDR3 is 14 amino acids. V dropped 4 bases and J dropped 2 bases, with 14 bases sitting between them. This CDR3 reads CSVAHMAGQETQYF. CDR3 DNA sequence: TGCAGCGTTGCTCACATGGCGGGGCAAGAGACCCAGTACTTC.

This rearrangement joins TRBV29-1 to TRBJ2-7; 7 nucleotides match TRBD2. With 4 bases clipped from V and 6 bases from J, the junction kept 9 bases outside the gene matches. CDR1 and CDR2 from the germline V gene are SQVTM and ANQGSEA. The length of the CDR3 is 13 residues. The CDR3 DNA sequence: TGCAGCGTTGTGGGAGGGAGGGGCGGCGAGCAGTACTTC. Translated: CSVVGGRGGEQYF.

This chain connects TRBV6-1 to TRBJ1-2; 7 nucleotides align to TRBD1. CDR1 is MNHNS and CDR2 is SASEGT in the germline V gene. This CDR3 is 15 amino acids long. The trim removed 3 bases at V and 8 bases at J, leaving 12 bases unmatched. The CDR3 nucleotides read TGTGCCAGCAGTGATACACAGACAGGGCTTGAAGGCTACACCTTC. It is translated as CASSDTQTGLEGYTF.

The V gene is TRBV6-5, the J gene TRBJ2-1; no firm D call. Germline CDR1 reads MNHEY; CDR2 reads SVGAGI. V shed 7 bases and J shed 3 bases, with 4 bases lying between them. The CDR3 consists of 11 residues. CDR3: CASTYYNEQFF. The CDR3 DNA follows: TGTGCCAGCACCTACTACAATGAGCAGTTCTTC.

The CDR3 DNA follows: TGCGCCAGCAGTAGACTAGCGGCCACCACAGATACGCAGTATTTT. Its translation is CASSRLAATTDTQYF. The V gene is TRBV4-1, the J gene TRBJ2-3; 9 bases map to TRBD2. There are 15 residues in the CDR3. The trim removed 6 bases at V and 2 bases at J, leaving 6 bases unmatched. The germline CDR1 and CDR2 sequences are MGHRA and YSYEKL.

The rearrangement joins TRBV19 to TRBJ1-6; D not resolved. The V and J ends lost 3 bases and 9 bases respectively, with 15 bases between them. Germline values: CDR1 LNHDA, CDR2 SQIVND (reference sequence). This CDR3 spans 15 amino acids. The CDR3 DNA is TGTGCCAGTAGTATCTTAGAGGGTGGTGGTTCACCCCTCCACTTT. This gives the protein CASSILEGGGSPLHF. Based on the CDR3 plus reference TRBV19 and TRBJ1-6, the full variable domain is DGGITQSPKYLFRKEGQNVTLSCEQNLNHDAMYWYRQDPGQGLRLIYYSQIVNDFQKGDIAEGYSVSREKKESFPLTVTSAQKNPTAFYLCASSILEGGGSPLHFGNGTRLTVT.

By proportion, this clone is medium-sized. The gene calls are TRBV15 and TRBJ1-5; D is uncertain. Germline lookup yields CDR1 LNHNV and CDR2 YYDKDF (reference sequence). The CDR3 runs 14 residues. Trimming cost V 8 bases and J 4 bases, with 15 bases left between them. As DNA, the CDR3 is TGTGCCACCTCTACCACAGTCGTAAATCAGCCCCAGCATTTT. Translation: CATSTTVVNQPQHF.

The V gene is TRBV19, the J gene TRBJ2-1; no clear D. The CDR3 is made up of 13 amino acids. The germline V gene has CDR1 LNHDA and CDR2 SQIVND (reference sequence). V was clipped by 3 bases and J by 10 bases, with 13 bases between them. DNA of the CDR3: TGTGCCAGTAGTATCGTATCTAGGGCGGAGCAGTTCTTC. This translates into CASSIVSRAEQFF. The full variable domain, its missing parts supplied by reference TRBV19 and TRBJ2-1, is DGGITQSPKYLFRKEGQNVTLSCEQNLNHDAMYWYRQDPGQGLRLIYYSQIVNDFQKGDIAEGYSVSREKKESFPLTVTSAQKNPTAFYLCASSIVSRAEQFFGPGTRLTVL.

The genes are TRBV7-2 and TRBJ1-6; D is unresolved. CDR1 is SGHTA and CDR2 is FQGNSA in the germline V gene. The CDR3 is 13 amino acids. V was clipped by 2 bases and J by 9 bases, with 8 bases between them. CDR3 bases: TGTGCCAGCAGCTTAATCCAAAGTTCACCCCTCCACTTT. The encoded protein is CASSLIQSSPLHF.

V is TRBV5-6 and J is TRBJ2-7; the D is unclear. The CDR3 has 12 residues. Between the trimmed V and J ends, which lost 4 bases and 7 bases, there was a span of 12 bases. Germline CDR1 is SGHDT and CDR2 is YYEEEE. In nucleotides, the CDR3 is TGTGCCAGCAGCCCCAATACGCAGGAGCAGTACTTC. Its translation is CASSPNTQEQYF.

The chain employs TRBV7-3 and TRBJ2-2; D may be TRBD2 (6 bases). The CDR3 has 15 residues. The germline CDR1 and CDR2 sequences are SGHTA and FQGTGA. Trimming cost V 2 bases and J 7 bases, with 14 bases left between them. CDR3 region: CASSLWQGGGGELFF. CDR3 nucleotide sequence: TGTGCCAGCAGCTTATGGCAGGGAGGTGGCGGGGAGCTGTTTTTT.

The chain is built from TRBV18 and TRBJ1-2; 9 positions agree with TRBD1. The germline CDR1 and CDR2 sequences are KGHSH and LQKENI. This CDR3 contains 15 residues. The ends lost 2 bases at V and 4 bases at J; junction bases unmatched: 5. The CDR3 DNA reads TGTGCCAGCTCACCAGGGACAGGGACCCTCTATGGCTACACCTTC. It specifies CASSPGTGTLYGYTF. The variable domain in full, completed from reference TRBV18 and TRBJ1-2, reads NAGVMQNPRHLVRRRGQEARLRCSPMKGHSHVYWYRQLPEEGLKFMVYLQKENIIDESGMPKERFSAEFPKEGPSILRIQQVVRGDSAAYFCASSPGTGTLYGYTFGSGTRLTVV.

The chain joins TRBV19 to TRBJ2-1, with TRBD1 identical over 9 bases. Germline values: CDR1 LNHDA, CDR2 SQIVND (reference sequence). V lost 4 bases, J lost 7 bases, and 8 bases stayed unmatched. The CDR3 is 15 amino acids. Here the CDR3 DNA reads TGTGCCAGTAGTAGCTTCGGGACAGGGTATAATGAGCAGTTCTTC. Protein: CASSSFGTGYNEQFF.

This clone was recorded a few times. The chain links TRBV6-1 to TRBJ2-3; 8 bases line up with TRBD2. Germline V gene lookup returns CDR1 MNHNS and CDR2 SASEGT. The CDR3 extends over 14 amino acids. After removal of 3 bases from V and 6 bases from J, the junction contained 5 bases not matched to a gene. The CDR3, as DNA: TGTGCCAGCAGTGATTCGGGGGGGCCGGATACGCAGTATTTT. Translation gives CASSDSGGPDTQYF.

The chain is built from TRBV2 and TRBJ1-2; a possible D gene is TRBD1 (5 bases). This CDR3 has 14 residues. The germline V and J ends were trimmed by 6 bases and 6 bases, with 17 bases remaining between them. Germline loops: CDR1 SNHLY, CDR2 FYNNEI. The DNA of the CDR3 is TGTGCCAGCAGAGGGACCCTTAAACTACATGGCTACACCTTC. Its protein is CASRGTLKLHGYTF.

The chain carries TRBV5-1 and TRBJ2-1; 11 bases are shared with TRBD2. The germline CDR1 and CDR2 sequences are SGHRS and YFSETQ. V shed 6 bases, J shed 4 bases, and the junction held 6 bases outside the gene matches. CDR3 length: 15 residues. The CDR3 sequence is CASNDLAGGYNEQFF. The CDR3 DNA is TGCGCCAGCAACGATCTAGCGGGGGGTTACAATGAGCAGTTCTTC.

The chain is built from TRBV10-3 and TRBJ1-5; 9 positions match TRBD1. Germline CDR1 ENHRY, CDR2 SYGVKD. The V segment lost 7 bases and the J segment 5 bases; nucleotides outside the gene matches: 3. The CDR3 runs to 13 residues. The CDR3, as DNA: TGTGCCATCAAACAGGGGGCGGATCAGCCCCAGCATTTT. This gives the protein CAIKQGADQPQHF.

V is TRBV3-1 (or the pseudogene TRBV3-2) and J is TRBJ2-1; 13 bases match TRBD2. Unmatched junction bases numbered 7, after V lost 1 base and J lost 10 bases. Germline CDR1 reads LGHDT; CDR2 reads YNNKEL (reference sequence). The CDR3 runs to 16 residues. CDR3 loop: CASSQGTSGRAGEQFF. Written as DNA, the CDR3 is TGTGCCAGCAGCCAAGGGACTAGCGGGAGAGCAGGAGAGCAGTTCTTC.

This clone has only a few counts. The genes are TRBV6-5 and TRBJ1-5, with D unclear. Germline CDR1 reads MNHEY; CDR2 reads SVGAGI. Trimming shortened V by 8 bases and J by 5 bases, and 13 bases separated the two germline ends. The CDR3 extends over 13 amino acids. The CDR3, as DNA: TGTGCCAGCTCCGAAGGGCCCTATCAGCCCCAGCATTTT. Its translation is CASSEGPYQPQHF.

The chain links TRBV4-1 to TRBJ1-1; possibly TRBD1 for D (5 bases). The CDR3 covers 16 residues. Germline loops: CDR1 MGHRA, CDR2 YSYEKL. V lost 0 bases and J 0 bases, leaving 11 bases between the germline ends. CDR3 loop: CASSQDRGSMNTEAFF. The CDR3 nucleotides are TGCGCCAGCAGCCAAGATCGGGGCAGCATGAACACTGAAGCTTTCTTT.

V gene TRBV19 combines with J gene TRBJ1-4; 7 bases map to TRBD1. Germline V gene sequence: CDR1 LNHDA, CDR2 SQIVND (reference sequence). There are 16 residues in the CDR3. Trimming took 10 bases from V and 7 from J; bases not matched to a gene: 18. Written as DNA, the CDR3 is TGTGCCACTGCGAGCAGGGGGGATTACGGTGGTGAAAAACTGTTTTTT. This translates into CATASRGDYGGEKLFF.